The next 22 T cell receptor beta chains were all read from a single sample in a study of T cell repertoires in cytomegalovirus infection. TCRdb re-analysed the reads in MiXCR, keeping a single row per CDR3 protein. The sample has around 140,000 distinct CDR3 sequences; roughly 6.5% are singletons. Source material: PBMCs. These receptors came from a human donor in good health (CMV status not recorded). Some clones in this sample may be carry-over from other donors' samples.

This clonotype was picked up many times. The chain uses TRBV7-2 and TRBJ2-3; a possible D gene is TRBD1 (5 bases). Germline V gene lookup returns CDR1 SGHTA and CDR2 FQGNSA. The CDR3 contains 14 residues. V was pared by 6 bases and J by 1 base, with 11 bases between. Here the CDR3 DNA reads TGTGCCAGCAGTACCCAAGGGGGCACAGATACGCAGTATTTT. Protein sequence: CASSTQGGTDTQYF.

This clonotype showed up just a few times. The chain has TRBV3-1 and TRBJ1-4; D remains ambiguous. In germline, CDR1 is LGHDT, CDR2 YNNKEL (reference sequence). The germline V and J ends were trimmed by 0 bases and 0 bases, with 5 bases remaining between them. The CDR3 extends over 15 amino acids. CDR3 DNA: TGTGCCAGCAGCCAAGATAGCGCAACTAATGAAAAACTGTTTTTT. Amino acid sequence: CASSQDSATNEKLFF.

The J gene is TRBJ2-5, the V gene TRBV4-1; D tentatively fits TRBD1 or TRBD2 (5 bases each). Germline assignment: CDR1 MGHRA and CDR2 YSYEKL. CDR3 length: 16 amino acids. Deletions cut 1 base from V and 5 bases from J, with 17 bases between. The CDR3 protein is CASSQAPGRPSETQYF. CDR3 nucleotide sequence: TGCGCCAGCAGCCAAGCCCCGGGACGGCCCTCGGAGACCCAGTACTTC.

This clonotype showed up many times. This rearrangement joins TRBV5-1 to TRBJ1-1; TRBD1 agrees at 8 bases. V shed 4 bases, J shed 4 bases, and the junction held 12 bases outside the gene matches. CDR1 and CDR2 (germline): SGHRS, YFSETQ. The length of the CDR3 is 16 residues. The CDR3 DNA sequence: TGCGCCAGCAGCCTAACAGGGGGTGTGTCACGCACTGAAGCTTTCTTT. It codes for CASSLTGGVSRTEAFF.

The V gene is TRBV20-1, the J gene TRBJ2-5; D might be TRBD2 (5 bases). CDR3 length: 14 residues. In germline, CDR1 is DFQATT, CDR2 SNEGSKA (reference sequence). Deletions cut 0 bases from V and 2 bases from J, with 10 bases between. The CDR3 is CSARDRTPQETQYF. The CDR3 DNA is TGCAGTGCTAGAGACCGGACTCCTCAAGAGACCCAGTACTTC.

This clonotype has ten or more counts. The V gene is TRBV7-2, the J gene TRBJ2-3; 9 bases are shared with TRBD1. V shed 5 bases and J 3 bases; nucleotides not matched to a gene: 6. There are 15 residues in the CDR3. Per the germline V gene, CDR1 is SGHTA and CDR2 is FQGNSA. The CDR3 reads CASSPGQGVTDTQYF. In DNA, the CDR3 is TGTGCCAGCAGCCCGGGACAGGGAGTAACAGATACGCAGTATTTT.

The sample holds many counts of this clonotype. V gene TRBV7-3 combines with J gene TRBJ2-5; D ambiguous. Trimming pared 3 bases from V and 5 bases from J, leaving 10 bases between. Germline V CDR1 and CDR2: SGHTA, FQGTGA. The CDR3 length is 13 residues. The CDR3 DNA sequence: TGTGCCAGCAGCTTTGGCGTCTTGGAGACCCAGTACTTC. It translates to CASSFGVLETQYF.

The chain has TRBV5-5 and TRBJ1-1; 9 bases are shared with TRBD1. The CDR3 extends over 17 amino acids. J gave up 0 bases and V 5 bases, and 11 bases lay outside the gene matches. Germline V gene sequence: CDR1 SGHKS, CDR2 YYEKEE (reference sequence). CDR3 in amino acids: CASSLTGTGLMNTEAFF. DNA of the CDR3: TGTGCCAGCAGTCTCACCGGGACAGGGCTTATGAACACTGAAGCTTTCTTT. Complete variable domain (other parts from reference TRBV5-5 and TRBJ1-1): DAGVTQSPTHLIKTRGQQVTLRCSPISGHKSVSWYQQVLGQGPQFIFQYYEKEERGRGNFPDRFSARQFPNYSSELNVNALLLGDSALYLCASSLTGTGLMNTEAFFGQGTRLTVV.

This clonotype showed up many times. The chain couples TRBV12-3 or TRBV12-4 to TRBJ1-2, with unresolved D. The V end lost 8 bases, the J end lost 4 bases, and 11 bases lay between the germline ends. The CDR3 runs to 12 residues. In nucleotides, the CDR3 is TGTGCCAGCTCTTTAAACATCTATGGCTACACCTTC. Protein sequence: CASSLNIYGYTF.

This chain links TRBV7-2 with TRBJ2-1, with D unresolved. V was clipped by 5 bases and J by 6 bases, with 11 bases between them. This CDR3 contains 13 residues. CDR1 is SGHTA, CDR2 FQGNSA, per germline. CDR3 loop: CASSIMAGNEQFF. The CDR3 DNA follows: TGTGCCAGCAGCATAATGGCCGGCAATGAGCAGTTCTTC.

Many counts were recorded for this clonotype. The chain couples TRBV7-2 to TRBJ1-2; D might be TRBD1 (5 bases). V dropped 5 bases and J dropped 0 bases, with 13 bases sitting between them. Germline V gene sequence: CDR1 SGHTA, CDR2 FQGNSA. The CDR3 consists of 15 residues. In DNA form, the CDR3 reads TGTGCCAGCAGCCCCAGGGCCTCGCCTAACTATGGCTACACCTTC. It encodes CASSPRASPNYGYTF.

This clonotype was seen repeatedly, ten times or more. The chain couples TRBV7-8 to TRBJ1-1; maybe TRBD1 (6 bases). The germline V and J ends were trimmed by 1 base and 0 bases, with 12 bases remaining between them. The germline gives CDR1 SGHVS, CDR2 FQNEAQ. The CDR3 has 16 residues. This CDR3 is CASSLVVWGLNTEAFF. The CDR3 DNA sequence: TGTGCCAGCAGCTTAGTTGTCTGGGGGCTGAACACTGAAGCTTTCTTT.

This clonotype was seen many times. J is TRBJ2-3 and V is TRBV7-9; 7 nucleotides align to TRBD1. Germline V CDR1 and CDR2: SEHNR, FQNEAQ (reference sequence). This CDR3 is 13 amino acids long. After removal of 2 bases from V and 10 bases from J, the junction contained 6 bases not matched to a gene. The CDR3 is CASSLRGLKAQYF. The CDR3 nucleotides are TGTGCCAGCAGCTTAAGGGGGCTAAAGGCGCAGTATTTT.

This clonotype occurred many times. This chain connects TRBV7-6 to TRBJ2-7; weak D call: TRBD1 (6 bases). The CDR3 length is 14 residues. The germline V gene has CDR1 SGHVS and CDR2 FNYEAQ. V was cut by 5 bases and J by 0 bases, with 11 bases left in between. CDR3 sequence: CASSPGTSSYEQYF. The CDR3 bases are TGTGCCAGCAGCCCGGGGACATCCTCCTACGAGCAGTACTTC.

This clonotype was seen at least ten times. The CDR3 DNA sequence: TGTGCCAGTAGAGAGTCACGAAGGGCCAAGGGCTATGGCTACACCTTC. Its protein product is CASRESRRAKGYGYTF. The chain has TRBV28 and TRBJ1-2; D is unclear. CDR1 MDHEN and CDR2 SYDVKM come from the germline V gene. The CDR3 sequence is 16 residues long. Trimming stripped 9 bases from V and 4 bases from J, with 24 bases between.

This clonotype was detected many times. J is TRBJ2-7 and V is TRBV7-2; TRBD1 matches at 7 bases. Germline CDR1 is SGHTA and CDR2 is FQGNSA. The CDR3 is made up of 14 amino acids. With 5 bases clipped from V and 6 bases from J, the junction kept 10 bases outside the gene matches. The CDR3 region has the DNA TGTGCCAGCAGCCCTAGACAGGGTGGTGGCGAGCAGTACTTC. Protein: CASSPRQGGGEQYF.

This clonotype was observed at least ten times. V usage is TRBV7-2 and J usage is TRBJ2-2; 8 nucleotides match TRBD1. The CDR3 runs 14 residues. J was trimmed by 4 bases and V by 5 bases; bases with no gene match: 3. CDR1 and CDR2 (germline): SGHTA, FQGNSA. For the CDR3, the DNA is TGTGCCAGCAGCCCGGGACAGGCCACCGGGGAGCTGTTTTTT. Protein product: CASSPGQATGELFF.

This clonotype has a count of ten or more. The rearrangement joins TRBV11-2 to TRBJ2-1; possibly TRBD1 for D (6 bases). Trimming stripped 5 bases from V and 9 bases from J, with 14 bases between. Germline CDR1 and CDR2: SGHAT and FQNNGV. The CDR3 sequence is 13 residues long. The CDR3, as DNA: TGTGCCAGCAGCCCAAACAGAGGGGGTGAGCAGTTCTTC. Translating it yields CASSPNRGGEQFF.

V and J are TRBV9 and TRBJ1-2; D is ambiguous. This CDR3 region has 16 residues. Germline CDR1 reads SGDLS; CDR2 reads YYNGEE. Trimming cost V 0 bases and J 0 bases, with 12 bases left between them. CDR3 region: CASSVDQTSANYGYTF. CDR3 sequence (DNA): TGTGCCAGCAGCGTAGATCAGACATCTGCTAACTATGGCTACACCTTC.

This clonotype was observed at least ten times. Written as DNA, the CDR3 is TGTGCCAGCAGCTTAGCACCCGGGACTCAGGGGGAGGAGTATTTT. Protein product: CASSLAPGTQGEEYF. This chain uses TRBV7-2 with TRBJ2-3, with D perhaps matching TRBD1 (7 bases). Germline CDR1 and CDR2: SGHTA and FQGNSA. Trimming removed 0 bases from V and 13 bases from J, with 20 bases in between. The CDR3 has 15 residues.

This clonotype was recorded a few times. The chain recombines TRBV11-3 with TRBJ2-2, with 9 bases fitting TRBD1. J was trimmed by 6 bases and V by 4 bases; bases with no gene match: 3. The CDR3 length is 14 residues. Germline V CDR1 and CDR2: SGHNT, YENEEA. CDR3 in DNA: TGTGCCAGCAGCTCACAGGGGGCGTCCGGGGAGCTGTTTTTT. Translating it yields CASSSQGASGELFF.

This clonotype was seen a few times. The chain joins TRBV20-1 to TRBJ2-7; the match to TRBD2 covers 12 bases. Trimming cost V 6 bases and J 2 bases; bases outside gene matches: 8. From germline, CDR1 is DFQATT and CDR2 SNEGSKA (reference sequence). The CDR3 covers 15 residues. CDR3 in amino acids: CSATTLAGGAYEQYF. The CDR3 region has the DNA TGCAGTGCAACCACTCTAGCGGGGGGGGCCTACGAGCAGTACTTC.